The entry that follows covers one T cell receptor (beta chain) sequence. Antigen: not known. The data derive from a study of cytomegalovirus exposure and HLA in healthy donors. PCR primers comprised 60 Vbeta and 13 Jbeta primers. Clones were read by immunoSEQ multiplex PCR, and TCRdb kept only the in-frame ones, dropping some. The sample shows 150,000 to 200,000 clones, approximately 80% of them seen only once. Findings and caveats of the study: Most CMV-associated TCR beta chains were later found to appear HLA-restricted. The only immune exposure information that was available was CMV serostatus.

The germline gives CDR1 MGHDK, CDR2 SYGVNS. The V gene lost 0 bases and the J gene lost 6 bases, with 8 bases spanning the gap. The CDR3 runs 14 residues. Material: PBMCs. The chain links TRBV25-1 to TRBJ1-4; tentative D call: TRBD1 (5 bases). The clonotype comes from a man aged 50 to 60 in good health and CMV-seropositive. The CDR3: CASSEYRDDEKLFF. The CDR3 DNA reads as TGTGCCAGCAGTGAATACAGGGATGATGAAAAACTGTTTTTT.